A single T cell receptor beta chain is shown here with its context. Its specificity is not known. The sample originates from a study of tumor-infiltrating lymphocytes in primary liver carcinoma. Study context: Sample counts of productive TCRbeta reads spanned roughly 3.65 to 8 million; these counts were similar across tissue types. Notes on the study in general: When set against blood, tumors had a significantly higher top-250-clone fraction (p = 0.039). The study found tumor-adjacent and tumor-blood pairs overlapped less than tumor region pairs.

Trimming removed 6 bases at V and 6 bases at J, with 13 bases between. The V gene's germline CDR1 is SGHNT and CDR2 YENEEA. This CDR3 is 13 amino acids long. Germline DNA was extracted too, while blood RNA derived from unsorted whole blood. Among the patients, all had chronic HBV infection and none had been treated. From 450 to 550 ng total RNA, TCR beta cDNA was generated with a primer in the constant region. Slightly modified ARM-PCR served as the procedure for the TCR beta libraries. These libraries came from three rounds of nested multiplex PCR. In the first two PCR rounds, TRBV1-TRBV30 forward primers were paired with a C-beta reverse primer, and each round lasted about 9 cycles. TCRdb passed the multiplex PCR reads through MiXCR, listing each CDR3 protein once. This repertoire shows fewer than 350,000 distinct CDR3 sequences, about 65% found once; its top ten account for under 8.5%.

This clonotype was sampled from a man aged 35 to 55 with primary liver carcinoma and hepatitis B virus infection. This chain joins TRBV11-3 and TRBJ2-3; tentatively, D is TRBD1 (5 bases). The specimen sequenced was peripheral blood. The CDR3 DNA reads TGTGCCAGCAGAATCGGACAAATGGATACGCAGTATTTT. Translated, it gives CASRIGQMDTQYF.